This T cell receptor (beta chain) was documented in a study of blood T cells in healthy people across ages. Trimming stripped 3 bases from V and 1 base from J, with 18 bases between. The CDR3 is 17 residues long. Then a second PCR, running about 7 to 11 cycles, was carried out with a sample-barcoded 5' primer and a J-beta primer mix. TCRdb independently ran MiXCR on the 5' RACE reads; one entry per CDR3 protein. The sample lists over 950,000 distinct CDR3 sequences, roughly two fifths seen once, with about an eighth in the top ten. The table lists this clonotype with a few counts. Extraction yielded at least 5.5 micrograms of total RNA per sample.

This chain uses TRBV12-3 or TRBV12-4 with TRBJ1-2; D is undetermined. Specimen: blood. The sequence was obtained from a young man in good health. In DNA, the CDR3 is TGTGCCAGCAGTTTTGTTCAGACGGAACCTAATAACTATGGCTACACCTTC. It translates to CASSFVQTEPNNYGYTF.